The sequence of this T cell receptor (beta chain) was determined in a study of cytotoxic CD8 clonotypes in ibrutinib-treated CLL. At the level of the study: In all, roughly twelve patients were relapsed/refractory, around 15 were treatment-naive and some 17 were IGHV unmutated.

Some clones are missing from TCRdb's copy, which holds only in-frame ones; the method was immunoSEQ multiplex PCR. The sample holds 19,000 or so clones; approximately 61% are singletons and the top ten take under 30%. The V segment lost 5 bases and the J segment 7 bases; nucleotides outside the gene matches: 8. The CDR3 is made up of 15 amino acids. Per germline, CDR1 SGHTA and CDR2 FQGTGA. This clone has only a few counts. The antigen remains undetermined. Study findings and constraints: At baseline, clonality was higher than in age-matched healthy donors and correlated with CD8+ counts. The clonality went up when patients responded to ibrutinib and dropped back toward baseline at progression.

The rearrangement joins TRBV7-3 to TRBJ2-2, with 9 nucleotides matching TRBD1. Sequenced material: PBMCs, taken after 12 months of ibrutinib treatment. The source of this sequence is a human donor with chronic lymphocytic leukemia. CDR3 coding DNA: TGTGCCAGCAGCAAACAGGGGGCGCAGAACGGGGAGCTGTTTTTT. It translates to CASSKQGAQNGELFF.